The clone carrying this TCR beta chain was observed a single time. Antigen unknown. This CDR3 has 14 amino acids. Per the germline V gene, CDR1 is MNHEY and CDR2 is SMNVEV (reference sequence). The ends lost 3 bases at V and 4 bases at J; junction bases unmatched: 6. The authors reverse transcribed roughly 0.5 to 1 ug RNA with random hexamers. By means of immunoSEQ multiplex PCR, TCR beta CDR3 spanning 54 Vbeta and 13 Jbeta underwent amplification. TCRdb passed the immunoSEQ multiplex PCR reads through MiXCR, listing each CDR3 protein once. The sample includes roughly 180,000 distinct CDR3 sequences, less than 95% seen only once; the top ten take approximately 0.1%. This entry comes from a study of CD8 T cells in Susac syndrome. The study's findings and limits: An acknowledgment was made by the study that its TCR sequencing and HLA analysis involved relatively few individuals.

The control group consisted of healthy donors matched for age and sex. Bulk CD8+ and CD4+ cells came from magnetic negative isolation; CD8+ TEMRA by FACS. The sequenced sample was CD4+ T cells from PBMCs. The origin of this receptor is a human donor in good health. This chain uses TRBV27 with TRBJ2-7; 7 bases line up with TRBD2. This chain's CDR3 is CASSFEGGPYEQYF. The CDR3 DNA is TGTGCCAGCAGTTTTGAGGGAGGGCCTTACGAGCAGTACTTC.